One T cell receptor beta chain is described in this entry. Its cognate antigen is unknown. The data derive from a study of cytomegalovirus exposure and HLA in healthy donors. Study results and limitations: When analyzed later, a missense DCLRE1C variant was found to be linked to TCR beta V- and J-gene trimming.

Both 60 Vbeta primers and 13 Jbeta primers went into the PCR. This table comes from immunoSEQ multiplex PCR, and its TCRdb copy is limited to in-frame clones, with some not included. The sample has about 170,000 clones; 80% to 90% are singletons. The sequenced sample was PBMCs. This clonotype was sampled from a man aged 25 to 45 in good health and CMV-seropositive.

CDR3 loop: CAISEKSTDEAFF. CDR3 nucleotides: TGTGCCATCAGTGAAAAATCCACAGACGAAGCTTTCTTT. J is TRBJ1-1 and V is TRBV10-3; D gene unclear. CDR1 and CDR2 from the germline V gene are ENHRY and SYGVKD. V lost 3 bases, J lost 8 bases, and 13 bases lay in between. This CDR3 comprises 13 residues.